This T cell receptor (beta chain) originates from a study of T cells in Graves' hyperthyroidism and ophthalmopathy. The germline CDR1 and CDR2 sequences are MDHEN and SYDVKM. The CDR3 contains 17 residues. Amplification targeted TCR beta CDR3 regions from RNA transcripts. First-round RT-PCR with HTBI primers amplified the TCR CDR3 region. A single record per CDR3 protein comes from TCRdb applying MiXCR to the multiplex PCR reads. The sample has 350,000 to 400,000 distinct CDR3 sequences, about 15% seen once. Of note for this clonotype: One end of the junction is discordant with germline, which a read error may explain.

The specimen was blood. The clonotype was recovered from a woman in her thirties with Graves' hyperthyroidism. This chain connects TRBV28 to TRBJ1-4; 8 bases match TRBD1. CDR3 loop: CPSSLQGVVATNEKLFF. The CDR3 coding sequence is TGTCCCAGCAGTTTACAGGGGGTAGTGGCAACTAACGAAAAACTGTTTTTT.